The subject of this entry is one T cell receptor (beta chain). This record belongs to a study of blood T cell repertoires in COVID-19. People in the exposed group encountered a COVID-19 case within 2 weeks before entering the study. The CDR3 is 15 amino acids. V trimming: 2 bases; J trimming: 7 bases; junction bases outside the gene matches: 9. Looked up from germline, CDR1 is SGHRS and CDR2 is YFSETQ. The protocol was immunoSEQ multiplex PCR, while the TCRdb copy is restricted to in-frame clones and leaves out a portion. The sample lists a few hundred thousand clones, about 85% seen once, with about 7% in the top ten.

This receptor was identified in a woman aged 45 to 65 who had been exposed to COVID-19. Material: PBMCs or T cells enriched from blood (not recorded which). The chain links TRBV5-1 to TRBJ1-2; 9 nucleotides match TRBD1. CDR3 amino acids: CASSLRTGEIGGYTF. The CDR3 nucleotides read TGCGCCAGCAGCTTAAGGACAGGGGAGATTGGTGGCTACACCTTC.